This TCR beta chain derives from a study of OX40 agonist ivuxolimab in advanced cancers. As for the study in general: Ivuxolimab, which patients received intravenously every 2 weeks, was dosed at 0.01 to 10 mg/kg.

Overall study results and limits: Patients with a partial response at 0.1-3.0 mg/kg had among the lowest clonal expansion. The mean number of expanded clones was higher in CD8+ T cells than in CD4+.

Profiled with immunoSEQ multiplex PCR; TCRdb holds only in-frame clones, not every one. This table has about 80,000 clones, more than 70% appearing once. It was autoimmune disease history or systemic immunosuppression that excluded patients. The V end lost 2 bases, the J end lost 7 bases, and 9 bases lay between the germline ends. The CDR3 runs to 14 residues. The germline V gene encodes CDR1 MGHDK and CDR2 SYGVNS. As regards this clone: Antigen: not known.

This receptor was obtained from an adult with an advanced solid tumor such as melanoma, head and neck, liver or kidney cancer. The rearrangement joins TRBV25-1 to TRBJ2-6, with a tentative D call TRBD1 (6 bases). The sample was CD4+ or CD8+ T cells sorted from blood, taken in a trial of the OX40 agonist ivuxolimab. Here the CDR3 DNA reads TGTGCCAGCAGTGAACAGGGGAAAGCCAACGTCCTGACTTTC. Amino acid sequence: CASSEQGKANVLTF.